Described below is a single TCR beta chain sequence and its context. Antigen unknown. This specimen belongs to a study of cytomegalovirus exposure and HLA in healthy donors. The overall study: Unique TCR beta sequences numbering approximately 120 million came from around 180 million T cells in an earlier analysis.

Per the germline V gene, CDR1 is MNHEY and CDR2 is SMNVEV (reference sequence). There are 15 residues in the CDR3. V gave up 1 base and J gave up 7 bases; unmatched junction bases: 5. This PCR relied on a set of 60 Vbeta primers and 13 Jbeta primers. Produced via immunoSEQ multiplex PCR; TCRdb's table is partial and in-frame only. In the table there are 140,000 to 150,000 clones, 72% of which are singletons. Study-level results: For TCR beta chains, V- and J-gene trimming was later linked to a missense DCLRE1C variant. Later analysis suggested most CMV-associated TCR beta chains were HLA-restricted.

When sampled, the donors appeared nominally healthy, though they likely had unrecorded immune exposures. The TCR sequence derives from a man aged 35-49 years in good health and CMV-seronegative. Sequencing was done on a sample of PBMCs. V is TRBV27 and J is TRBJ2-7; the match to TRBD2 covers 12 bases. DNA of the CDR3: TGTGCCAGCAGTTTATGGGGACTAGCGGGTAATGAGCAGTACTTC. It specifies CASSLWGLAGNEQYF.